The 10 T cell receptor beta chains given below trace back to one sample, sequenced in a study of control samples from healthy donors and cancer patients. Here immunoSEQ multiplex PCR was the method, and the copy in TCRdb shows in-frame clones only, minus some. The profile shows some 90,000 clones, 86% of them singletons. The specimen was blood. Source of these receptors: a woman in her forties or fifties in good health.

The genes are TRBV6-1 and TRBJ2-5; a possible D gene is TRBD1 (5 bases). The ends were cut back, 0 bases at V and 4 bases at J, with 18 bases in the middle. The CDR3 runs to 17 residues. Germline V CDR1 and CDR2: MNHNS, SASEGT. CDR3 DNA: TGTGCCAGCAGTGAAGCGAGGAAGGGGCGTGTGGTAGAGACCCAGTACTTC. Encoded protein: CASSEARKGRVVETQYF.

The chain has TRBV3-1 (or the pseudogene TRBV3-2) and TRBJ2-5; TRBD1 matches at 7 bases. This CDR3 spans 14 amino acids. J gave up 5 bases and V 4 bases, and 7 bases lay outside the gene matches. Germline values: CDR1 LGHDT, CDR2 YNNKEL (reference sequence). The CDR3 coding sequence is TGTGCCAGCAGCCTTCGGACAGGTACGGAGACCCAGTACTTC. Amino acids: CASSLRTGTETQYF.

The J gene is TRBJ1-1, the V gene TRBV18; no reliable D call. Trimming stripped 3 bases from V and 1 base from J, with 12 bases between. The germline gives CDR1 KGHSH, CDR2 LQKENI. The length of the CDR3 is 15 residues. CDR3 region: CASSPVADSNTEAFF. CDR3 coding DNA: TGTGCCAGCTCACCGGTGGCAGATTCGAACACTGAAGCTTTCTTT.

This chain connects TRBV6-5 to TRBJ2-2; 9 bases agree with TRBD1. Germline assignment: CDR1 MNHEY and CDR2 SVGAGI. The CDR3 spans 16 residues. The trim removed 2 bases at V and 7 bases at J, leaving 8 bases unmatched. The CDR3 spells CASSYSNRGQGGELFF. The CDR3 region has the DNA TGTGCCAGCAGTTACAGCAACAGGGGGCAGGGCGGGGAGCTGTTTTTT.

This sequence joins TRBV11-3 and TRBJ2-2; TRBD2 matches 7 bases. V shed 2 bases and J 7 bases; nucleotides not matched to a gene: 4. The CDR3 loop spans 14 amino acids. Germline V CDR1 and CDR2: SGHNT, YENEEA. For the CDR3, the DNA is TGTGCCAGCAGCTTATTACTAGCGAGCGGGGAGCTGTTTTTT. Its translation: CASSLLLASGELFF.

The chain couples TRBV3-1 (or the pseudogene TRBV3-2) to TRBJ1-3, with D unclear. This CDR3 region has 14 residues. The V end lost 1 base, the J end lost 0 bases, and 4 bases lay between the germline ends. The germline V gene has CDR1 LGHDT and CDR2 YNNKEL (reference sequence). DNA of the CDR3: TGTGCCAGCAGCCAAGGGGGCTCTGGAAACACCATATATTTT. It translates to CASSQGGSGNTIYF.

This chain joins TRBV7-8 and TRBJ2-1, with unresolved D. Germline V gene lookup returns CDR1 SGHVS and CDR2 FQNEAQ. The CDR3 covers 16 residues. V was shortened by 2 bases and J by 10 bases, with 21 bases between the two germline ends. Here the CDR3 reads CASSLRVGDLLDEQFF. Here the CDR3 DNA reads TGTGCCAGCAGCTTACGTGTAGGAGACTTGTTGGACGAGCAGTTCTTC. The variable domain in full, completed from reference TRBV7-8 and TRBJ2-1, reads GAGVSQSPRYKVAKRGQDVALRCDPISGHVSLFWYQQALGQGPEFLTYFQNEAQLDKSGLPSDRFFAERPEGSVSTLKIQRTQQEDSAVYLCASSLRVGDLLDEQFFGPGTRLTVL.

This chain links TRBV4-1 with TRBJ2-7; D is tentatively TRBD1 or TRBD2 (5 bases each). Per the germline V gene, CDR1 is MGHRA and CDR2 is YSYEKL. Trimming removed 3 bases at V and 2 bases at J, with 20 bases between. CDR3 size: 17 residues. For the CDR3, the DNA is TGCGCCAGCAGCCATCCGGGACGAGGACGCAATACCTACGAGCAGTACTTC. It codes for CASSHPGRGRNTYEQYF.

The J gene is TRBJ1-6, the V gene TRBV6-6; the D gene is possibly TRBD1 (5 bases). Germline V gene sequence: CDR1 MNHNY, CDR2 SVGAGI (reference sequence). V was pared by 7 bases and J by 0 bases, with 10 bases between. The CDR3 is made up of 15 amino acids. The chain's CDR3 is CASTGPSSYNSPLHF. Here the CDR3 DNA reads TGTGCCAGCACAGGGCCCAGCTCCTATAATTCACCCCTCCACTTT.

The V and J genes are TRBV7-2 and TRBJ2-3; TRBD2 might be the D (6 bases). Germline V lookup: CDR1 SGHTA, CDR2 FQGNSA. V was trimmed by 1 base and J by 6 bases, leaving 23 bases between them. The CDR3 totals 18 residues. CDR3 in amino acids: CASSLVGSSGLPFDTQYF. CDR3 coding DNA: TGTGCCAGCAGCTTAGTGGGTTCCTCGGGACTTCCTTTCGATACGCAGTATTTT.